This TCR beta chain was documented in a study of T cell responses to AZD1222 COVID-19 vaccine. Study-level information: Pooling of second doses given at about 4 or about 12 weeks was done.

Findings of the study overall: Repertoires were sampled only after the peak T cell response. Mapped onto spike, vaccine-associated CD4 TCRs spanned it and were dominant at 160-218 and 743-854.

Germline assignment: CDR1 SGHKS and CDR2 YYEKEE (reference sequence). The CDR3 covers 15 residues. The J segment lost 4 bases and the V segment lost 1 base, leaving 3 bases of the junction unmatched. Sequenced by immunoSEQ multiplex PCR; TCRdb stores in-frame clones only, minus some. The data hold 140,000 to 150,000 clones, with 90% to 95% observed a single time. On this clone: The antigen is undetermined.

The genes are TRBV5-5 and TRBJ2-1; TRBD1 agrees at 9 bases. This TCR was sampled from an adult in good health. Specimen: peripheral blood, collected on day 0 of AZD1222 vaccination. This CDR3 reads CASSLTGGDYNEQFF. The CDR3 nucleotides read TGTGCCAGCAGCTTGACAGGGGGCGATTACAATGAGCAGTTCTTC.